This TCR beta chain was profiled in a study of blood T cell repertoires in COVID-19. In the study overall: Sample material is recorded as cDNA or gDNA derived from T cells, B-cell-depleted T cells, or PBMCs.

The CDR3 is made up of 18 amino acids. Germline values: CDR1 LGHNA, CDR2 YNFKEQ. With V trimmed by 0 bases and J by 2 bases, 8 bases remained unmatched. The authors' processing: Researchers report that nucleated cell counts were estimated from reference gene primer amplification. The assay was immunoSEQ multiplex PCR, and TCRdb's table has in-frame clones only and misses some. Clonal size and the V and J genes are those of that table, whereas D and trimming came from the DNA. This repertoire shows hundreds of thousands of clones, roughly 90% found once; its top ten account for about 4.5%. This sequence was found in a woman in her twenties or thirties with acute or convalescent COVID-19. The chain joins TRBV4-2 to TRBJ2-1; 9 bases match TRBD2. Sample: peripheral blood. The CDR3 loop reads CASSQDWSGGTAYNEQFF. The DNA of the CDR3 is TGTGCCAGCAGCCAAGATTGGAGCGGGGGGACAGCCTACAATGAGCAGTTCTTC.